Sequencing of this TCR beta chain was carried out in a study of cytomegalovirus exposure and HLA in healthy donors. Vbeta (60) and Jbeta (13) primers were used in the PCR. The method was immunoSEQ multiplex PCR; TCRdb's version includes in-frame clones alone and lacks a portion of them. The repertoire holds about 91,000 clones, with more than 75% as singletons. As to this clone: Antigen unknown.

The CDR3 has 15 residues. V lost 1 base and J lost 4, with 13 bases in between. Germline CDR1 and CDR2: SEHNR and FQNEAQ (reference sequence). Overall study results and limits: The study listed roughly 160 cytomegalovirus-associated TCR beta chains.

Sequenced sample: PBMCs. This receptor was taken from a man aged 25 to 45 in good health and CMV-seropositive. The rearrangement joins TRBV7-9 to TRBJ1-2; D gene ambiguous. As DNA, the CDR3 is TGTGCCAGCAGCTTAGGGGCAGGATCGAGCTATGGCTACACCTTC. Its protein product is CASSLGAGSSYGYTF.